Given below is one T cell receptor beta chain in context. This clonotype was counted at least ten times. There is no known antigen for this receptor. No clone much larger than this one lies a single base away; base qualities are absent. The data were obtained in a study of molecular identifiers for immune sequencing clone quantification (dated by TCRdb to 2016 to 2018). For the study in its entirety: In a replicate experiment, RNA from 20,000 or 100,000 naive CD8 T cells was split into five aliquots, four of which were sequenced. CD8 T cells were used in a methods study to benchmark molecular-identifier clustering-based TCR repertoire sequencing (MIDCIRS) and TCR RNA copy counting.

Broader findings and caveats from the paper: When barcode sub-clustering was left out, chimeric consensus sequences inflated TCR diversity, with chimeras reaching as high as 47%. Highly expanded clone sizes could be underestimated if identical TCR molecules share a barcode. Spiked-in Jurkat TCR RNA (10 copies' worth), which is not part of the donor repertoire, was contained in the naive libraries. A single cell's worth of spiked-in Jurkat TCR RNA was reported detectable even among 850,000 to 1,000,000 naive CD8 T cells. In CMV-specific effector cells, over 97% of molecules were held by clones above 20 RNA copies, whereas under 1% of molecules were held by such clones in naive cells. Modeling indicated roughly 3.2 TCR RNA copies recovered per cell, compared with roughly 10 by digital PCR, which implies a capture efficiency of around 31%.

Libraries of naive CD8 T cells were generated from roughly 20,000 to 1,000,000 sorted cells, with 10%, 30% or 50% of the purified RNA used. On a BD FACSAria II, naive CD8 T cells were FACS-sorted as CD8+CD4-CCR7+CD45RA+ and collected into RLT Plus buffer. Detection sensitivity was tested by spiking Jurkat RNA equal to around 11 TCR copies' worth into samples containing 20,000-1,000,000 naive CD8 T cells. CD8 T cells were enriched using RosetteSep CD8+ T Cell Enrichment Cocktail and Ficoll-Paque, and the enriched cells then underwent ACK red cell lysis. Libraries came from PCR. The sequencer listed for this sample is Illumina HiSeq 4000. Bulk TCR libraries were prepared as previously described, using TCR primers listed in Table S5. The Qiagen AllPrep DNA/RNA kit was used to purify total RNA. Reads from multiple sequencing runs of the same library were pooled before analysis. The authors' pipeline ran thus. Reads were retained only if an exact TCR constant sequence was present, and the retained reads were trimmed to 150 nt and grouped according to their 12-nt molecular barcodes. Reads in each barcode group were sub-clustered using a 15% Levenshtein threshold, and a quality-weighted consensus sequence was built for each RNA molecule. Non-functional sequences were excluded, and lower-count sequences lying one edit away from another sequence were also excluded. Based on fitting two negative binomial distributions, any barcode sub-cluster with under 20% of the maximum read count was discarded. Using fastp at Q25 and MiXCR, TCRdb reprocessed the public reads and kept productive beta chains. Under each unique CDR3 protein, matching rows form one entry showing the most common genes and DNA. TCRdb assigned the V and J calls; the authors' analysis was not used. The sample table records about 65,000 distinct CDR3 sequences; less than 20% of these occur just once. The top ten clonotypes cover approximately 1.4% of the sample.

The specimen sequenced was naive CD8+ T cells from blood, with Jurkat cell RNA spiked in. This specimen's cell subset or site label, per the study, means: FACS-sorted CD8+CD4-CCR7+CD45RA+ naive T cells. This receptor was obtained from a human donor in good health. Some libraries in this study had Jurkat cell RNA spiked in.

The nucleotides read TGTGCCAGCAGTTACATCCAGCGGGGGCAAGAGACCCAGTACTTC. This is translated as CASSYIQRGQETQYF. The chain links TRBV6-2 or TRBV6-3 with TRBJ2-5; the central 8 bases match TRBD2. The CDR3 starts with the cysteine, ends with the phenylalanine, and has 15 residues. Only CDR3 DNA remains: 45 bases, in frame from the first base. CDR1 and CDR2 (MNHEY, SVGEGT) derive from the germline V gene. Unmatched junction bases come to 4, with V trimmed by 2 bases and J by 2 bases.